These 28 T cell receptor beta chains were all obtained from the same sample, sequenced in a study of T-cell memory formation after mild COVID-19. TCRdb passed the 5' RACE reads through MiXCR, listing each CDR3 protein once. The table has 310,000 or so distinct CDR3 sequences, around a sixth seen once. The specimen was PBMCs or a T cell subset sorted from them (not recorded which). Source of these receptors: a man between 18 and 29 years old who had mild COVID-19 (a few samples of this study predate the infection). Cell type and time point are not known.

The chain employs TRBV3-1 and TRBJ2-2; no definite D call. The germline V gene encodes CDR1 LGHDT and CDR2 YNNKEL (reference sequence). Trimming took 1 base from V and 3 from J, leaving 6 bases between them. The CDR3 extends over 14 amino acids. The DNA of the CDR3 is TGTGCCAGCAGCCAAGGGCCGTACACCGGGGAGCTGTTTTTT. It translates to CASSQGPYTGELFF.

This clonotype has only a few counts. This chain uses TRBV5-1 with TRBJ1-1, with a possible D match to TRBD1 (6 bases). Germline assignment: CDR1 SGHRS and CDR2 YFSETQ. This CDR3 has 14 amino acids. V was pared by 0 bases and J by 8 bases, with 14 bases between. In DNA, the CDR3 is TGCGCCAGCAGCTTGGCCGGGGGCACAGGCGAAGCTTTCTTT. Protein: CASSLAGGTGEAFF. Full variable domain (rest looked up from reference TRBV5-1 and TRBJ1-1): KAGVTQTPRYLIKTRGQQVTLSCSPISGHRSVSWYQQTPGQGLQFLFEYFSETQRNKGNFPGRFSGRQFSNSRSEMNVSTLELGDSALYLCASSLAGGTGEAFFGQGTRLTVV.

In its sample, this clonotype was seen many times. This chain uses TRBV5-6 with TRBJ1-6; 7 positions match TRBD1. The germline CDR1 and CDR2 sequences are SGHDT and YYEEEE. The V and J ends lost 3 bases and 10 bases, in that order; junction bases with no gene match: 10. The CDR3 sequence is 15 residues long. The CDR3 bases are TGTGCCAGCAGCTCAGCCCCGGGACAGACCTCACCCCTCCACTTT. This codes for CASSSAPGQTSPLHF.

This chain uses TRBV6-2 or TRBV6-3 with TRBJ2-2; 8 bases align to TRBD1. Germline values: CDR1 MNHEY, CDR2 SVGEGT. V gave up 6 bases and J gave up 3 bases; unmatched junction bases: 6. The CDR3 contains 15 residues. The CDR3 DNA sequence: TGTGCCAGCAGCCTCGGACAGGGAGACACCGGGGAGCTGTTTTTT. Protein sequence: CASSLGQGDTGELFF.

This chain joins TRBV6-5 and TRBJ2-7; 8 bases line up with TRBD1. The germline V gene encodes CDR1 MNHEY and CDR2 SVGAGI. Unmatched junction bases numbered 14, after V lost 5 bases and J lost 5 bases. The CDR3 loop spans 16 amino acids. The CDR3 sequence is CASSAESTGARDEQYF. DNA of the CDR3: TGTGCCAGCAGTGCCGAGTCGACAGGGGCTAGGGACGAGCAGTACTTC.

The chain recombines TRBV7-9 with TRBJ2-7, with D uncertain. CDR3 length: 11 amino acids. Trimming took 1 base from V and 7 from J, leaving 5 bases between them. CDR1 and CDR2 from the germline V gene are SEHNR and FQNEAQ (reference sequence). CDR3 nucleotide sequence: TGTGCCAGCAGCTTAGTTCGTGAGCAGTACTTC. This sequence encodes CASSLVREQYF.

The chain has TRBV3-1 and TRBJ2-1, with D unclear. V lost 3 bases and J lost 0, with 12 bases in between. CDR3 size: 16 residues. The V gene's germline CDR1 is LGHDT and CDR2 YNNKEL (reference sequence). The CDR3 bases are TGTGCCAGCAGCCAGGTCATGAGTAGCTCCTACAATGAGCAGTTCTTC. The encoded protein is CASSQVMSSSYNEQFF.

CDR3 region: CASMRGSGEKLFF. The CDR3 DNA sequence: TGTGCCAGCATGAGGGGATCTGGTGAAAAACTGTTTTTT. The chain carries TRBV2 and TRBJ1-4, with TRBD1 as a possible D gene (5 bases). Germline-derived CDR1 and CDR2 are SNHLY and FYNNEI. Trimming took off 7 bases at V and 7 bases at J, with 13 bases between the two ends. CDR3 length: 13 amino acids. The full variable domain, rest sourced from reference TRBV2 and TRBJ1-4, is EPEVTQTPSHQVTQMGQEVILRCVPISNHLYFYWYRQILGQKVEFLVSFYNNEISEKSEIFDDQFSVERPDGSNFTLKIRSTKLEDSAMYFCASMRGSGEKLFFGSGTQLSVL.

This clonotype was seen only a few times. The V gene is TRBV6-2 or TRBV6-3, the J gene TRBJ1-1; D unresolved. CDR3 length equals 15 residues. V dropped 0 bases and J dropped 8 bases, with 16 bases sitting between them. CDR1 is MNHEY and CDR2 is SVGEGT in the germline V gene. The CDR3 loop reads CASSYSNSFPLEAFF. The DNA for the CDR3 is TGTGCCAGCAGTTACTCGAACAGCTTTCCTCTGGAAGCTTTCTTT.

The V gene is TRBV4-3, the J gene TRBJ1-1; D ambiguous. The V end lost 4 bases, the J end lost 7 bases, and 13 bases lay between the germline ends. CDR3 length equals 13 residues. Germline V gene sequence: CDR1 LGHNA, CDR2 YSLEER. For the CDR3, the DNA is TGCGCCAGCAGCCCAGAACCGGGAAGTGAAGCTTTCTTT. Amino acid sequence: CASSPEPGSEAFF.

In this sample, this clonotype turned up a few times. CDR3 residues: CASRSQQGWPLHF. The CDR3 nucleotides read TGTGCCAGCAGGTCTCAACAGGGTTGGCCCCTCCACTTT. V gene TRBV6-5 combines with J gene TRBJ1-6, with a tentative D call TRBD1 (6 bases). V lost 6 bases, J lost 13 bases, and 16 bases lay in between. Per the germline V gene, CDR1 is MNHEY and CDR2 is SVGAGI. The CDR3 is 13 residues long.

This chain connects TRBV12-3 or TRBV12-4 to TRBJ2-5; weak D call: TRBD1 (5 bases). This CDR3 contains 13 residues. V dropped 5 bases and J dropped 2 bases, with 9 bases sitting between them. Here the CDR3 reads CASSGHFQETQYF. Written as DNA, the CDR3 is TGTGCCAGCAGTGGACATTTTCAAGAGACCCAGTACTTC.

This clonotype was counted between two and nine times. This chain links TRBV6-5 with TRBJ2-1; TRBD2 is a possible D gene (7 bases). Germline CDR1 MNHEY, CDR2 SVGAGI. With 3 bases removed from V and 7 bases from J, the gap between germline ends came to 13 bases. The CDR3 length is 14 residues. CDR3 sequence: CASSYVGGANEQFF. CDR3 sequence (DNA): TGTGCCAGCAGTTATGTAGGGGGGGCAAATGAGCAGTTCTTC.

This clonotype appeared a few times. The J gene is TRBJ1-3, the V gene TRBV10-3, with 7 bases fitting TRBD1. Germline CDR1 reads ENHRY; CDR2 reads SYGVKD. Trimming removed 11 bases from V and 3 bases from J; junction bases left unmatched: 10. This CDR3 region has 14 residues. The CDR3 protein is CASISQGHGNTIYF. CDR3 coding DNA: TGTGCCTCAATATCACAGGGGCATGGAAACACCATATATTTT.

This clonotype was counted at least ten times. The chain uses TRBV28 and TRBJ2-4; D remains unclear. The CDR3 is made up of 12 amino acids. Germline CDR1 MDHEN, CDR2 SYDVKM. Trimming cost V 10 bases and J 0 bases, with 7 bases left between them. CDR3 sequence reads: CATSLAKNIQYF. CDR3 coding DNA: TGTGCCACCAGCTTAGCCAAAAACATTCAGTACTTC.

V is TRBV12-3 or TRBV12-4 and J is TRBJ1-1, with D unresolved. The ends were cut back, 4 bases at V and 3 bases at J, with 12 bases in the middle. CDR3 size: 14 residues. The CDR3 DNA is TGTGCCAGCAGTTCTTGGTTTAAGGACACTGAAGCTTTCTTT. Translation gives CASSSWFKDTEAFF.

With regard to this clonotype: An end of the junction differs from the germline gene, which may be a read error. The gene calls are TRBV4-1 and TRBJ1-5, with TRBD1 as a possible D gene (5 bases). There are 18 residues in the CDR3. The V gene's germline CDR1 is MGHRA and CDR2 YSYEKL. CDR3 loop: CASSQEASWGNEEQPQHF. The CDR3 DNA is TGCGCAAGCAGCCAAGAGGCTAGTTGGGGGAACGAGGAACAGCCCCAGCATTTT.

The rearrangement links TRBV12-3 or TRBV12-4 to TRBJ1-5; D might be TRBD1 (6 bases). The CDR3 consists of 14 residues. Between the trimmed V and J ends, which lost 5 bases and 4 bases, there was a span of 12 bases. CDR3 DNA sequence: TGTGCCAGCAGTCCCCAACAGGGAAATCAGCCCCAGCATTTT. Translated: CASSPQQGNQPQHF.

V usage is TRBV5-1 and J usage is TRBJ2-7, with D perhaps matching TRBD1 or TRBD2 (5 bases each). V was clipped by 3 bases and J by 0 bases, with 10 bases between them. The germline V gene encodes CDR1 SGHRS and CDR2 YFSETQ. This CDR3 is built from 14 residues. The DNA of the CDR3 is TGCGCCAGCAGCTGGGACGGAAGCTCCTACGAGCAGTACTTC. Encoded protein: CASSWDGSSYEQYF.

The chain couples TRBV5-1 to TRBJ1-1; D is possibly TRBD1 (5 bases). The CDR3 consists of 14 residues. CDR1 SGHRS and CDR2 YFSETQ come from the germline V gene. V gave up 5 bases and J gave up 5 bases, with 16 bases separating them. DNA of the CDR3: TGCGCCAGCAGGCAGCCAGGGACGTGGACTGAAGCTTTCTTT. Amino acids: CASRQPGTWTEAFF.

The chain recombines TRBV6-2 or TRBV6-3 with TRBJ2-5, with 8 bases fitting TRBD2. Unmatched junction bases numbered 9, after V lost 6 bases and J lost 0 bases. In germline, CDR1 is MNHEY, CDR2 SVGEGT. This CDR3 is built from 16 residues. The CDR3, as DNA: TGTGCCAGCAGGTCAGCTAGCGGGCGATACCAAGAGACCCAGTACTTC. Its protein is CASRSASGRYQETQYF.

This clonotype was counted only a few times. This chain connects TRBV29-1 to TRBJ1-2; 10 nucleotides align to TRBD1. CDR1 and CDR2 from the germline V gene are SQVTM and ANQGSEA. V shed 6 bases and J 8 bases; nucleotides not matched to a gene: 9. The length of the CDR3 is 13 residues. CDR3 in amino acids: CSVEGQGTGGYTF. DNA for the CDR3: TGCAGCGTGGAGGGACAGGGGACTGGCGGCTACACCTTC. Combining the CDR3 with reference TRBV29-1 and TRBJ1-2 gives the whole variable domain SAVISQKPSRDICQRGTSLTIQCQVDSQVTMMFWYRQQPGQSLTLIATANQGSEATYESGFVIDKFPISRPNLTFSTLTVSNMSPEDSSIYLCSVEGQGTGGYTFGSGTRLTVV.

The chain joins TRBV5-1 to TRBJ1-2; TRBD1 agrees at 7 bases. The CDR3 runs to 16 residues. V lost 0 bases and J lost 8; bases outside the gene matches: 13. Germline CDR1 SGHRS, CDR2 YFSETQ. This CDR3 is CASSLATGQGDSGYTF. The CDR3, as DNA: TGCGCCAGCAGCTTGGCCACGGGGCAGGGGGATAGCGGCTACACCTTC.

The CDR3 DNA reads TGCAGTGCTAGAGGGGCTGCGACTAATGAAAAACTGTTTTTT. This sequence encodes CSARGAATNEKLFF. The chain joins TRBV20-1 to TRBJ1-4; D is undetermined. The length of the CDR3 is 14 residues. The V end lost 1 base, the J end lost 2 bases, and 8 bases lay between the germline ends. In germline, CDR1 is DFQATT, CDR2 SNEGSKA (reference sequence).

The V and J genes are TRBV6-4 and TRBJ1-1; 11 bases align to TRBD1. Germline V gene lookup returns CDR1 MRHNA and CDR2 SNTAGT. The CDR3 spans 15 residues. V lost 5 bases to trimming and J lost 4 bases; unmatched junction nucleotides: 6. The DNA for the CDR3 is TGTGCCAGCAGTCCCGGGACAGGGGGTTTCACTGAAGCTTTCTTT. It is translated as CASSPGTGGFTEAFF.

There are many counts of this clonotype. J is TRBJ2-1 and V is TRBV7-2; D unresolved. The CDR3 length is 16 residues. Trimming left V 2 bases short and J 4 bases short, with 15 bases between. Germline V lookup: CDR1 SGHTA, CDR2 FQGNSA. The CDR3 loop is CASSLLGLTTYNEQFF. The CDR3 region has the DNA TGTGCCAGCAGCTTATTGGGCCTAACGACTTACAATGAGCAGTTCTTC.

This clonotype was picked up many times. The chain carries TRBV7-2 and TRBJ2-3; 8 nucleotides agree with TRBD1. This CDR3 region has 15 residues. V dropped 1 base and J dropped 4; count of bases not matched to a gene: 4. Germline V lookup: CDR1 SGHTA, CDR2 FQGNSA. The CDR3 sequence: CASSLDQGASDTQYF. The CDR3, as DNA: TGTGCCAGCAGCTTAGACCAGGGGGCCTCAGATACGCAGTATTTT.

In this sample, this clonotype turned up a few times. This sequence joins TRBV20-1 and TRBJ2-3; 7 nucleotides line up with TRBD2. The CDR3 totals 16 residues. Germline-derived CDR1 and CDR2 are DFQATT and SNEGSKA (reference sequence). CDR3 residues: CSAPVGLADFTDTQYF. CDR3 sequence (DNA): TGCAGCGCTCCGGTTGGCCTAGCGGACTTCACAGATACGCAGTATTTT.